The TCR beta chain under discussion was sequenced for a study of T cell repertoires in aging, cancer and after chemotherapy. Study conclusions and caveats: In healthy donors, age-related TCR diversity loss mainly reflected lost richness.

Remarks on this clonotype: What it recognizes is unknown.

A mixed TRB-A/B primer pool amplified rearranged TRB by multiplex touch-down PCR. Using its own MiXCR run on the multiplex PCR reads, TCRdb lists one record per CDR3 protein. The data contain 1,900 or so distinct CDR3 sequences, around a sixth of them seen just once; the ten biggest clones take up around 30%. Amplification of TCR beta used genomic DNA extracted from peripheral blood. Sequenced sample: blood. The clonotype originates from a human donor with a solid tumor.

CDR3 DNA sequence: TGCGCCAGCAGCCAAGAAACTAGGGATACAGATACGCAGTATTTT. Its protein is CASSQETRDTDTQYF. The V call is TRBV4-1, the J call TRBJ2-3; perhaps TRBD2 as D (5 bases). Trimming took off 0 bases at V and 3 bases at J, with 10 bases between the two ends. The CDR3 sequence is 15 residues long. Germline V lookup: CDR1 MGHRA, CDR2 YSYEKL.